The TCR beta chain described here comes from a study of blood T cell repertoires in COVID-19. Looking at the study overall: Specimens from acute and convalescent COVID-19 originated in the United States, Italy and Spain.

V lost 4 bases and J lost 4, with 17 bases in between. CDR1 is SGHNT, CDR2 YYREEE, per germline (reference sequence). The CDR3 has 15 residues. Original processing notes: Estimates of nucleated cell counts were drawn from the amplification of reference gene primers. Generated by immunoSEQ multiplex PCR, the TCRdb table keeps only in-frame clones and is missing some. The D gene and trimming were derived from the DNA, and the V and J assignments and clone size from that table. The data hold 25,000 to 30,000 clones, with approximately 80% observed a single time. This receptor was obtained from a man in his 70s with acute or convalescent COVID-19. This rearrangement joins TRBV5-4 to TRBJ1-2; D might be TRBD1 (5 bases). Material for sequencing was peripheral blood. The CDR3 sequence is CASSEGLRMGYGYTF. The CDR3 DNA sequence: TGTGCCAGCAGCGAGGGACTTCGGATGGGCTATGGCTACACCTTC.